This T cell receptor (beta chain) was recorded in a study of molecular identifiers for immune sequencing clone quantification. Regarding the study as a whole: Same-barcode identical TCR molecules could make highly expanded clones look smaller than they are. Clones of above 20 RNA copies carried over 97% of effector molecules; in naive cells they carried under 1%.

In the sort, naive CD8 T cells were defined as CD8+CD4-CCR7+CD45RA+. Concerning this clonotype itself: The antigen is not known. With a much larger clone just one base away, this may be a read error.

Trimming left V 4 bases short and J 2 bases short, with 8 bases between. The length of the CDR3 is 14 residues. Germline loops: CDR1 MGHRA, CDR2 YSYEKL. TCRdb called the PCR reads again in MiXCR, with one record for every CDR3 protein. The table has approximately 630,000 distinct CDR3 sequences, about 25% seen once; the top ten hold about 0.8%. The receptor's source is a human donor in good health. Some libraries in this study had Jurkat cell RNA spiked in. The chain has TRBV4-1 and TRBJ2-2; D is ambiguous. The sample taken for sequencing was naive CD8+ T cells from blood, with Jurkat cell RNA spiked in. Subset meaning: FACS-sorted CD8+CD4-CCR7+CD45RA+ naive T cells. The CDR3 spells CASSRRSNTGELFF. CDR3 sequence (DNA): TGCGCCAGCAGCCGCCGGAGTAACACCGGGGAGCTGTTTTTT.